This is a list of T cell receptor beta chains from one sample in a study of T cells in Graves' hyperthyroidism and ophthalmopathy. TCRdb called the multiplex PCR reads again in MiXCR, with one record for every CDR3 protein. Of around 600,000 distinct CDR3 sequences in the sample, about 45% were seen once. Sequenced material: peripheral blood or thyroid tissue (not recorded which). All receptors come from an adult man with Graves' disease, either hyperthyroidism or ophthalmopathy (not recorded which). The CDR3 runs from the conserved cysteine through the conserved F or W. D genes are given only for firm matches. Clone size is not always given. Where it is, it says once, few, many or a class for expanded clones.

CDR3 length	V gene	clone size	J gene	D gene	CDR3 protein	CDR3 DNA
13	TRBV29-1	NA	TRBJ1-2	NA	CAWSIGPAYGYTF	TGTGCCTGGAGTATAGGTCCTGCCTATGGCTACACCTTC
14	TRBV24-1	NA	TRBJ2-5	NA	CATSDNRDEETQYF	TGTGCCACCAGTGATAACAGGGACGAGGAGACCCAGTACTTC
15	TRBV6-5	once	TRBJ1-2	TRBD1	CASTSWEQGSYGYTF	TGTGCCAGCACTTCGTGGGAACAGGGGAGCTATGGCTACACCTTC
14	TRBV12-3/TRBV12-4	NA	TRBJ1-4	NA	CASSLGGADEKLFF	TGTGCCAGCAGTTTGGGGGGGGCGGATGAAAAACTGTTTTTT
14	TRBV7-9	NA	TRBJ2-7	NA	CASSLDGKGYEQYF	TGTGCCAGCAGCTTGGACGGGAAGGGCTACGAGCAGTACTTC
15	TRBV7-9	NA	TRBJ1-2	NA	CASSLAGRFNYGYTF	TGTGCCAGCAGCTTGGCCGGACGGTTTAACTATGGCTACACCTTC
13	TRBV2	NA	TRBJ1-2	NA	CASSGQPNYGYTF	TGTGCCAGCAGTGGACAACCGAACTATGGCTACACCTTC
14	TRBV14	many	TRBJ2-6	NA	CASSWRAGANVLTF	TGTGCCAGCAGCTGGCGGGCTGGGGCCAACGTCCTGACTTTC
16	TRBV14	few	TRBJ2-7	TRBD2	CASSHGVAGGRYEQYF	TGTGCCAGCAGCCATGGGGTAGCGGGGGGCCGGTACGAGCAGTACTTC
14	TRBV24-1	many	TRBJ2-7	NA	CATSEGKSGYEQYF	TGTGCCACCAGTGAGGGGAAGTCGGGATACGAGCAGTACTTC